The present TCR beta chain was sequenced within a study of cytotoxic CD8 clonotypes in ibrutinib-treated CLL (dated by TCRdb to about 2021). Study-level background: The cohort had eleven to twelve relapsed/refractory and around 16 treatment-naive patients; some 17 were IGHV unmutated. Samples averaged roughly 280,000 productive templates and just under 95,000 productive rearrangements. Of the 85 to 90 participants in the trial, about 25 had longitudinal samples available. Patients were still on ibrutinib when every remission and progressive disease sample was collected. Partial responses were observed in roughly 25 patients and complete responses in 2; after a median follow-up of around 64 months, remission was maintained in some 14 patients and progression was observed in about twelve. Cryopreserved peripheral blood mononuclear cells were obtained before treatment, at response, and at either sustained remission or disease progression. Samples at response were collected after a median of around twelve months of treatment, with a range of about 6 to 36 months. The paper's findings and limits, for the study overall: Sampling times were not matched between patients in sustained remission and patients whose disease was progressing, and lymph node repertoires were not examined. Public clonotypes were rare and either shrank or stayed stable during treatment, and the rise in clonality at ibrutinib response reflected expansion of private clonotypes. Baseline clonality was found to be higher than that of age-matched healthy donors and was strongly correlated with circulating CD8+ T-cell counts. Clonality rose at ibrutinib response, remained stable during sustained remission, and dropped back toward baseline at progression.

Including the terminal cysteine and phenylalanine, the CDR3 comprises 13 residues. Of all the DNA, just the CDR3 is kept, 39 bases in frame from base 1. Reading the germline V gene gives CDR1 SGHRS and CDR2 YFSETQ. The germline V end is reduced by 3 bases and the J end by 5 bases; junction bases left unmatched: 4. Explained via the paper, the time point label denotes: progressive disease on ibrutinib. For TCR beta library preparation, about 2 micrograms of genomic DNA were isolated from cryopreserved PBMCs. Longitudinal blood samples from CLL patients on ibrutinib monotherapy were analyzed using high-throughput TCR beta sequencing. Patients were enrolled in a phase 2 open-label single-center ibrutinib monotherapy trial. The goal of deep resolution MiSeq sequencing was a depth between 1 in 1 million and 1 in 200,000 T cells, and coverage averaged 10x per clonotype. The immunoSEQ hsTCRB Kit was used to generate the TCR beta libraries. The published analysis was carried out like this. ImmunoSEQ Data Assistant and ImmunoSEQ Analyzer were used for data analysis, and V, D and J genes were assigned according to IMGT definitions. Clonality, with values ranging from 0 to 1, was calculated as one minus the normalized Shannon entropy of productive rearrangement frequencies. Public clonotype analysis was restricted to overrepresented clonotypes comprising at least 0.05% of each patient's repertoire. Some 13 age-matched healthy donor repertoires from immuneACCESS served as clonality controls. This is the immuneACCESS table as TCRdb keeps it, with only in-frame sequences that have V and J called. A part of the clones is gone; compared with another copy, unresolved V genes explain less than half, and the rest is unexplained. Clone size and the V and J calls come from that table; the DNA yielded D and trimming. Within this sample are some 25,000 clones, with 65% to 70% of them counted one time only. The ten top clones hold roughly 47% of the sample.

Remarks on this clone: It lacks a known antigen. No base quality information exists; no much larger clone differs at one position.

This sequence uses TRBV5-1 and TRBJ2-7, and 8 bases in between align with TRBD1. The input for sequencing was PBMCs, taken at disease progression, from a patient treated with ibrutinib. The receptor was derived from a human donor with chronic lymphocytic leukemia. At the DNA level, the sequence is TGCGCCAGCAGCTCTGGACAGGGAGACGAGCAGTACTTC. Translated, it reads CASSSGQGDEQYF.